This paragraph reports one TCR beta chain. Its cognate antigen has yet to be identified. No quality values exist for individual bases; no much larger clone is one base distant. These data belong to a study of cytomegalovirus exposure and HLA in healthy donors (dated by TCRdb to about 2017). About the investigation overall: An earlier analysis of roughly 630 of the donors reported 276 Gb of sequence data and 117 million unique TCR beta sequences from about 200 million T cells. Approximately 310 gigabases of sequencing data and approximately 93 million unique TCR sequences were included in an early release covering 550 to 800 HLA-typed donors. Among the roughly 400 genotyped donors, under 90% belonged to the genetic ancestry cluster associated with self-reported Caucasian donors. The study was designed to test whether signatures of past pathogen exposure could be identified by cataloging public T cell receptors. The study profiled the T cell repertoires of around 700 subjects by immunosequencing and related them to cytomegalovirus serostatus. In addition to the first cohort of 500 to 850 subjects, a separate validation cohort of 130 or so different subjects was used. To predict cytomegalovirus infection status, the study combined high-throughput TCR immunosequencing, statistical association of individual TCRs with disease status, and machine learning. In a later analysis, previously published TCR beta repertoires from 600 to 850 donors were re-analyzed and high-resolution HLA genotyping was added so that TCR occurrence patterns could be studied. Rather than using new phenotypic data, the later analysis identified candidate immune exposures from TCR beta sequences and from how often those sequences occurred across donors. An earlier analysis of 587 of the donors applied high-throughput TCR beta sequencing to assess whether each TCR beta V gene segment acted as functional or pseudogenic. Alongside the repertoire data, information on donor age, sex, ethnicity and CMV serostatus was compiled. In a later genetic analysis, genome-wide SNP genotypes for about three fifths of the 666 donors were used, and that subset was treated as a discovery cohort. All discovery cohort repertoires had been generated on a single sequencing platform. Class I and class II HLA loci were covered by the typing at four-digit resolution. The number of typed donors differed by locus: roughly 629-640 for A, B, C, DRB1 and DQB1; about 520 for DQA1; 606 for DPA1; and about 450 for DPB1. Several DR-DQ haplotypes were treated as single units for association and clustering because of strong linkage in the cohort. On average, about 240,000 unique TCR beta nucleotide sequences were sequenced per donor among fewer than 500 genotyped donors of the cohort, with roughly 18% of those sequences being non-productive.

Study-level results and caveats: In a later analysis, the rate of TCR association differed among HLA loci, with DRB1 alleles having the most associated TCRs and HLA-C alleles having the fewest. The study gave a list of 150 to 200 TCR beta chains associated with cytomegalovirus. A further reported finding was that TCR beta sequences accurately predicted the HLA-A and HLA-B alleles for most subjects in the first cohort. Strong co-occurrence of HLA alleles, especially DR and DQ, made assigning TCR associations to individual alleles difficult. Most TCR sequences were observed very rarely across donors, whereas some public TCRs were present in many individuals. V-gene and J-gene trimming of TCR beta chains was associated with a missense DCLRE1C variant in a later genetic analysis, and the association was replicated in an independent cohort. At a false discovery rate of 0.05, a later analysis linked about 16,000 TCR beta sequences to specific HLA alleles. Because counts were too low, 15 or so rarely observed V segments, including chromosome 9 orphons, were excluded from the earlier analysis of several hundred of the donors. Because HLA typing was missing for some donors at each locus, association tests included only the typed subset. A cluster of highly shared sequence variants was judged likely to be a technical artifact of the sequencing pipeline. According to a later analysis, parvovirus B19, influenza, CMV and Epstein-Barr virus appeared linked to several top co-occurrence clusters. This cohort had only TCR beta chains sequenced, and the lack of alpha or paired-chain data limited which features could be detected. In both the original and validation cohorts, the classifier was reported to diagnose cytomegalovirus status with high specificity and sensitivity. According to a later analysis, most CMV-associated TCR beta chains appeared to be HLA-restricted, and the HLA associations seemed to be driven largely by CMV exposure. Some IMGT-functional V segments, including TRBV6-2 and TRBV6-3, could not be distinguished by the 87-base-pair reads and were therefore excluded. In vitro tests confirmed that a few of the cytomegalovirus-associated TCR beta chains recognize cytomegalovirus antigens. The only immune exposure information available for the cohort was CMV serostatus. Linkage disequilibrium might explain the correlated functional status among segregating V segments, but an unknown experimental factor could not be excluded. The authors suggested that the approach could potentially be generalized to other disease states and immunological phenotypes. Compared with equally common non-associated chains, HLA-associated TCR beta chains in a later analysis were more clonally expanded and had lower generation probabilities. Broadly in line with IMGT annotations, most TCR beta V segments showed up in productive rearrangements about 90% or about 30% of the time in an earlier analysis of a few hundred of the donors. A later genetic analysis reported fewer N-insertions in productive TCRs among donors in an Asian-associated ancestry cluster than the roughly 700-donor mean. The presence/absence analyses assumed that sequencing depth was roughly uniform across donors, and that assumption may not be true.

Libraries were prepared through the immunoSEQ multiplex PCR assay. For the multiplex PCR, a mixture combining 60 forward primers for TCR Vbeta segments and 13 reverse primers for TCR Jbeta segments was used. Amplification of the CDR3 region of rearranged TCR beta genes was performed with a multiplex PCR assay on genomic DNA. Amplified TCR beta libraries were sequenced as 87-base-pair reads on the Illumina HiSeq System. The authors' analysis ran thus. In a later analysis, some 80 million unique TCR beta chains were counted across the 690 or so repertoires, and approximately 11 million of these chains were shared by at least two donors. Raw reads were error-corrected and collapsed into unique sequences by a nearest-neighbor algorithm in which closely related sequences were merged to remove PCR and sequencing errors. V, D and J gene segments were assigned by aligning CDR3 sequences to IMGT reference sequences. For a sequence to be retained, at least a six-nucleotide match to both a V gene segment and a J gene segment was required. A rearrangement counted as productive if the CDR3 had no stop codons and remained in frame with V and J, and every other rearrangement counted as non-productive. CDR3 was defined according to IMGT convention as the region running from the second conserved V-encoded cysteine to the conserved J-encoded phenylalanine. The earlier analysis of about 640 of the donors excluded any sequence lacking an unambiguous match to a single V gene segment. An earlier analysis of some 610 of the donors called V segments functional above 56.7% productive rearrangements and segregating when the between-donor standard deviation exceeded 5%. To diagnose cytomegalovirus status from the catalog of TCR beta chain sequences, a statistical classification framework was built. In a later analysis, TCR nucleotide sequences were compared against IMGT/GENE-DB human TR gene sequences so that V and J genes could be assigned. The TCRdist pipeline was used in a later analysis to assign CDR3 sequences and most-parsimonious VDJ recombination scenarios. In a later analysis, each TCR beta chain was defined by its CDR3 amino acid sequence together with its V-gene family, and reads without a unique V-gene family were excluded. In a later analysis, approximately 590 highly shared, low-generation-probability nucleotide sequences were removed to address suspected cross-contamination and a sequencing artifact. In a later analysis, a clonal expansion index for each public chain was calculated from normalized within-repertoire ranks of inferred template counts. Generation probabilities in a later analysis came from a VDJ recombination model fitted to out-of-frame rearrangements, and those results were checked against IGoR. A later analysis scored TCR-TCR, TCR-HLA and TCR-CMV co-occurrence with hypergeometric tests, applying a repertoire-size bias correction to TCR pairs. To estimate false discovery rates, a later analysis permuted the HLA or CMV assignments 20 times. In a later analysis, co-occurring TCRs were grouped with DBSCAN, and TCRdist sequence similarity was added when clustering was performed within HLA-allele-positive subsets. For co-occurrence clustering, repertoires with fewer than 30,000 or more than 120,000 public chains were excluded, along with 5 or 6 repertoires with anomalous nucleotide sharing. In TCRdb, the immuneACCESS table is reduced to in-frame sequences with V and J assigned. These tables do not hold every clone; where another copy was compared, an unresolved V gene accounts for under half, and the others remain unexplained. V and J calls and clone size come straight from that table; D and trimming were deduced from the DNA. The sample table records about 200,000 clones; roughly 86% of these occur just once. The ten most abundant clones make up under 2% of the sample.

The cohort consisted of 600 to 750 healthy bone marrow donors. Cohort members were all nominally healthy when sampled, although unrecorded immune exposures were likely present. The donor tested CMV seronegative and was one of the 352 seronegative cohort members. A peripheral blood sample was collected from each donor, and TCR beta sequencing was performed on peripheral blood mononuclear cells. The Qiagen DNeasy Blood Extraction Kit was used to extract genomic DNA from the blood cell samples. The V and J ends are trimmed by 2 bases and 4 bases, leaving 14 bases between them. Measured from the cysteine to the phenylalanine, the CDR3 is 15 residues long. The sequence is cut down to CDR3 DNA, 45 bases in frame from base 1. The CDR1 and CDR2 encoded by the germline V gene are SGHVS and FNYEAQ.

The receptor comes from a woman aged 18-29 years in good health and CMV-seronegative. This chain is built from TRBV7-6 and TRBJ2-5; the D gene lacks a confident call. The specimen was PBMCs. The CDR3 region reads CASSLHDSRRETQYF. The DNA sequence is as follows: TGTGCCAGCAGCTTACACGATTCAAGGAGAGAGACCCAGTACTTC.